These 21 T cell receptor beta chains were sequenced from one sample in a study of shared clonotypes between healthy human individuals. Libraries were prepared by immunoSEQ multiplex PCR; TCRdb keeps only in-frame clonotypes and omits some of them. There are roughly 2.4 million clones in the sample; approximately 94% occur only once, and over 0.1% lies in the top ten. Sequenced input: naive CD4+ T cells sorted from blood. Subset: CD45RA+ positively selected. These receptors originate from a man in his late teens or twenties in good health.

The chain employs TRBV19 and TRBJ2-7; D call uncertain. Looked up from germline, CDR1 is LNHDA and CDR2 is SQIVND (reference sequence). With 1 base removed from V and 4 bases from J, the gap between germline ends came to 8 bases. This CDR3 region has 13 residues. The CDR3 region has the DNA TGTGCCAGTAGTATAGGTAGGATGTACGAGCAGTACTTC. This gives the protein CASSIGRMYEQYF. Variable domain in full (rest from reference TRBV19 and TRBJ2-7): DGGITQSPKYLFRKEGQNVTLSCEQNLNHDAMYWYRQDPGQGLRLIYYSQIVNDFQKGDIAEGYSVSREKKESFPLTVTSAQKNPTAFYLCASSIGRMYEQYFGPGTRLTVT.

This chain joins TRBV9 and TRBJ2-7; TRBD1 matches at 8 bases. Trimming removed 4 bases from V and 1 base from J; junction bases left unmatched: 7. CDR3 length: 15 amino acids. Germline-derived CDR1 and CDR2 are SGDLS and YYNGEE. DNA for the CDR3: TGTGCCAGCAGCCTCCGACAGGGGTCATCCTACGAGCAGTACTTC. Its protein is CASSLRQGSSYEQYF.

The V and J genes are TRBV2 and TRBJ1-2; D is uncertain. This CDR3 region has 14 residues. V was cut by 3 bases and J by 1 base, with 9 bases left in between. The germline CDR1 and CDR2 sequences are SNHLY and FYNNEI. The CDR3 nucleotides read TGTGCCAGCAGTGAGTTGACGGATAACTATGGCTACACCTTC. It translates to CASSELTDNYGYTF.

V usage is TRBV18 and J usage is TRBJ2-5; TRBD1 might be the D (6 bases). Trimming left V 9 bases short and J 1 base short, with 12 bases between. The CDR3 extends over 13 amino acids. Germline CDR1 KGHSH, CDR2 LQKENI. CDR3 in DNA: TGTGCCAGTCTTAGAGGGGGCCAAGAGACCCAGTACTTC. Its translation is CASLRGGQETQYF.

The chain uses TRBV11-3 and TRBJ2-1, with TRBD2 identical over 11 bases. From germline, CDR1 is SGHNT and CDR2 YENEEA. This CDR3 is built from 15 residues. V trimming: 0 bases; J trimming: 7 bases; junction bases outside the gene matches: 2. Here the CDR3 reads CASSLDSSGGNEQFF. The CDR3 coding sequence is TGTGCCAGCAGCTTAGATTCTAGCGGGGGGAATGAGCAGTTCTTC.

Regarding this clone: The sample holds other DNA sequences that translate to the same CDR3. The chain couples TRBV2 to TRBJ1-6; D is uncertain. The length of the CDR3 is 12 residues. Germline CDR1 is SNHLY and CDR2 is FYNNEI. V lost 6 bases, J lost 3 bases, and 3 bases lay in between. The CDR3 DNA reads TGTGCCAGCAGAGGCTATAATTCACCCCTCCACTTT. Amino acid sequence: CASRGYNSPLHF.

This chain joins TRBV18 and TRBJ2-1, with D perhaps TRBD1 (5 bases). V lost 3 bases to trimming and J lost 7 bases, with 10 bases between them. The CDR3 runs to 13 residues. Germline assignment: CDR1 KGHSH and CDR2 LQKENI. This chain's CDR3 is CASSPGPKNEQFF. The CDR3 DNA sequence: TGTGCCAGCTCACCGGGGCCGAAAAATGAGCAGTTCTTC.

The genes are TRBV5-1 and TRBJ2-6; D is possibly TRBD2 (5 bases). Germline V gives CDR1 SGHRS, CDR2 YFSETQ. The CDR3 loop spans 16 amino acids. V was trimmed by 0 bases and J by 0 bases, leaving 7 bases between them. The DNA for the CDR3 is TGCGCCAGCAGCTTGGTCACTAGCTCTGGGGCCAACGTCCTGACTTTC. Translation gives CASSLVTSSGANVLTF.

The V gene is TRBV29-1, the J gene TRBJ2-3; D is uncertain. CDR1 and CDR2 from the germline V gene are SQVTM and ANQGSEA. Trimming cost V 1 base and J 12 bases, with 14 bases left between them. The CDR3 is 12 amino acids. The CDR3 loop reads CSVEGSRGLQYF. CDR3 nucleotides: TGCAGCGTTGAAGGTTCCCGCGGCCTCCAGTATTTT.

Comments on this clone: The sample holds other DNA sequences that translate to the same CDR3. The chain employs TRBV6-5 and TRBJ1-1, with TRBD1 identical over 7 bases. CDR3 length: 13 amino acids. The V gene's germline CDR1 is MNHEY and CDR2 SVGAGI. Losses at the gene ends were 6 bases for V and 5 bases for J; bases not matched to a gene: 6. The DNA of the CDR3 is TGTGCCAGCAGGCCGACAGGGAGGACTGAAGCTTTCTTT. It yields the protein CASRPTGRTEAFF.

Of note for this clone: The same CDR3 also results from other DNA sequences found in this sample. V is TRBV20-1 and J is TRBJ1-2; 8 bases fit TRBD1. Trimming at V came to 6 bases and at J to 8 bases, leaving 5 bases not matched to a gene. The length of the CDR3 is 11 residues. CDR1 is DFQATT, CDR2 SNEGSKA, per germline (reference sequence). This CDR3 reads CSAKQGDGYTF. The DNA for the CDR3 is TGCAGTGCGAAACAGGGGGACGGCTACACCTTC.

This chain uses TRBV5-1 with TRBJ2-6; D gene uncertain. The germline V and J ends were trimmed by 4 bases and 0 bases, with 8 bases remaining between them. CDR1 is SGHRS and CDR2 is YFSETQ in the germline V gene. The CDR3 contains 15 residues. CDR3 in DNA: TGCGCCAGCAGCCCCGGCTTCTCTGGGGCCAACGTCCTGACTTTC. It is translated as CASSPGFSGANVLTF.

A single count supports this clone. The rearrangement uses TRBV12-5 and TRBJ2-7; TRBD2 agrees at 13 bases. V lost 0 bases, J lost 5 bases, and 10 bases stayed unmatched. The CDR3 has 18 residues. Germline values: CDR1 LGHNT, CDR2 FRNRAP. This chain's CDR3 is CASGLVRLGTSGTHEQYF. The CDR3 nucleotides read TGTGCTAGTGGTTTGGTCCGCCTCGGGACTAGCGGGACCCACGAGCAGTACTTC.

The V call is TRBV5-6, the J call TRBJ1-5; 7 bases match TRBD1. The CDR3 consists of 14 residues. The V gene's germline CDR1 is SGHDT and CDR2 YYEEEE. V lost 2 bases, J lost 4 bases, and 3 bases stayed unmatched. CDR3 region: CASSFGTANQPQHF. CDR3 DNA: TGTGCCAGCAGCTTCGGGACAGCAAATCAGCCCCAGCATTTT.

The V gene is TRBV7-9, the J gene TRBJ2-7; D unresolved. There are 15 residues in the CDR3. Trimming took 4 bases from V and 4 from J, leaving 17 bases between them. Germline values: CDR1 SEHNR, CDR2 FQNEAQ (reference sequence). This chain's CDR3 is CASSYQDGGRYEQYF. The CDR3, as DNA: TGTGCCAGCAGCTATCAGGACGGCGGAAGATACGAGCAGTACTTC.

The rearrangement uses TRBV5-1 and TRBJ2-2, with D tentatively TRBD1 (6 bases). The CDR3 extends over 15 amino acids. The V gene's germline CDR1 is SGHRS and CDR2 YFSETQ. V was shortened by 2 bases and J by 7 bases, with 15 bases between the two germline ends. The CDR3 coding sequence is TGCGCCAGCAGCTTTGGATCAGGGGTGAGCGGGGAGCTGTTTTTT. Encoded protein: CASSFGSGVSGELFF.

V and J are TRBV6-5 and TRBJ1-1; tentative D call: TRBD1 (6 bases). Trimming cost V 2 bases and J 0 bases, with 7 bases left between them. Germline V gene data show CDR1 as MNHEY and CDR2 as SVGAGI. The CDR3 extends over 14 amino acids. The CDR3, as DNA: TGTGCCAGCAGTTACGCAGGGGTGAACACTGAAGCTTTCTTT. Its translation is CASSYAGVNTEAFF.

The gene calls are TRBV10-3 and TRBJ1-3; TRBD1 matches 9 bases. The CDR3 extends over 12 amino acids. Germline trimming cut 10 bases from V and 7 bases from J; bases unmatched to any gene: 5. From germline, CDR1 is ENHRY and CDR2 SYGVKD. The CDR3: CATQQGANTIYF. The CDR3 DNA sequence: TGTGCCACCCAACAGGGGGCGAACACCATATATTTT.

V is TRBV5-1 and J is TRBJ2-1, with 9 nucleotides matching TRBD2. V dropped 1 base and J dropped 5; count of bases not matched to a gene: 7. CDR3 length: 16 amino acids. Germline V gives CDR1 SGHRS, CDR2 YFSETQ. CDR3 coding DNA: TGCGCCAGCAGCTTGAGGGTGGCGGGAGGGGACAATGAGCAGTTCTTC. It translates to CASSLRVAGGDNEQFF.

The genes are TRBV7-2 and TRBJ1-2; no definite D call. This CDR3 comprises 12 residues. CDR1 and CDR2 (germline): SGHTA, FQGNSA. The V gene lost 0 bases and the J gene lost 7 bases, with 6 bases spanning the gap. The CDR3 DNA sequence: TGTGCCAGCAGCTTAGCGCGGGGTGGCTACACCTTC. Translating it yields CASSLARGGYTF.

The rearrangement joins TRBV5-1 to TRBJ2-3, with 7 bases identical to TRBD2. There are 18 residues in the CDR3. The trim removed 1 base at V and 0 bases at J, leaving 11 bases unmatched. Germline CDR1 reads SGHRS; CDR2 reads YFSETQ. The CDR3 protein is CASSLFSGVVPSTDTQYF. CDR3 DNA sequence: TGCGCCAGCAGCTTGTTCAGCGGGGTAGTTCCTAGCACAGATACGCAGTATTTT.